The rows below give T cell receptor beta chains drawn from one sample of a study of graft-versus-host responses after intestinal transplantation. These receptors lack a known antigen. The repertoire was sequenced with immunoSEQ multiplex PCR; TCRdb's copy has only in-frame clones and lacks some. The sample comprises 90,000 to 100,000 clones, roughly nine tenths of which are singletons, and around 0.5% rests with the top ten. Sequences were derived from unstimulated CD8+ T cells sorted from spleen or lymph node cells, sampled before intestinal transplant. The receptors derive from a human donor who received an intestinal transplant. CDR3s include the opening cysteine and the closing phenylalanine or tryptophan. The D gene is left open where the match is weak. Size tells how often a clone was seen (once, few, many) or the class of an expanded clone, and some rows leave it out.

j_gene: TRBJ1-5; d_gene: TRBD1; abundance: .; v_gene: TRBV28; len: 15; CDR3nt: TGTGCCAGCAGTTTAGGGGACAGGGGGCGTCAGCCCCAGCATTTT; CDR3aa: CASSLGDRGRQPQHF
j_gene: TRBJ1-5; d_gene: .; abundance: .; v_gene: TRBV7-6; len: 15; CDR3nt: TGTGCCAGCAGCCCGTATCAAGGACTCAATCAGCCCCAGCATTTT; CDR3aa: CASSPYQGLNQPQHF
j_gene: TRBJ2-5; d_gene: TRBD2; abundance: .; v_gene: TRBV11-2; len: 15; CDR3nt: TGTGCCAGCAGCTGGCCATCCGCGGGAGTGGAGACCCAGTACTTC; CDR3aa: CASSWPSAGVETQYF
j_gene: TRBJ2-1; d_gene: TRBD1; abundance: .; v_gene: TRBV19; len: 16; CDR3nt: TGTGCCAGTAGTATAGATCAGGGGGTTAGCTACAATGAGCAGTTCTTC; CDR3aa: CASSIDQGVSYNEQFF
j_gene: TRBJ1-5; d_gene: .; abundance: .; v_gene: TRBV28; len: 17; CDR3nt: TGTGCCAGCAGTCGCCCCCAGGAATCTTATAGCAATCAGCCCCAGCATTTT; CDR3aa: CASSRPQESYSNQPQHF
j_gene: TRBJ2-2; d_gene: .; abundance: .; v_gene: TRBV1; len: 14; CDR3nt: TGCACCAGCAGCCAAGCGGGAGGCACCGGGGAGCTGTTTTTT; CDR3aa: CTSSQAGGTGELFF
j_gene: TRBJ1-2; d_gene: .; abundance: .; v_gene: TRBV4-1; len: 15; CDR3nt: TGCGCCAGCAGCTTTCAGACAGGCCTCCCCTATGGCTACACCTTC; CDR3aa: CASSFQTGLPYGYTF
j_gene: TRBJ2-7; d_gene: TRBD1; abundance: .; v_gene: TRBV6-5; len: 14; CDR3nt: TGTGCCAGCAGTTACGGGACAGGGATTTACGAGCAGTACTTC; CDR3aa: CASSYGTGIYEQYF
j_gene: TRBJ1-1; d_gene: .; abundance: once; v_gene: TRBV14; len: 15; CDR3nt: TGTGCCAGCAGCCAAGATAATTGGGGGGGTACTGAAGCTTTCTTT; CDR3aa: CASSQDNWGGTEAFF
j_gene: TRBJ2-4; d_gene: TRBD1; abundance: .; v_gene: TRBV5-4; len: 19; CDR3nt: TGTGCCAGCAGCTCGACAAGACAGGGGGCGTTACTGGCCAAAAACATTCAGTACTTC; CDR3aa: CASSSTRQGALLAKNIQYF
j_gene: TRBJ2-5; d_gene: .; abundance: .; v_gene: TRBV21-1; len: 15; CDR3nt: TGTGCCAGCAGCCAGAGGGACAGGGAGGAAGAGACCCAGTACTTC; CDR3aa: CASSQRDREEETQYF
j_gene: TRBJ1-1; d_gene: .; abundance: .; v_gene: TRBV5-5; len: 14; CDR3nt: TGTGCCAGCAGCGCGCCGGGACAGAACACTGAAGCTTTCTTT; CDR3aa: CASSAPGQNTEAFF
j_gene: TRBJ2-7; d_gene: TRBD2; abundance: .; v_gene: TRBV2; len: 16; CDR3nt: TGTGCCAGCAGTGAAGGCTACAGCGGGGGGCTCTACGAGCAGTACTTC; CDR3aa: CASSEGYSGGLYEQYF
j_gene: TRBJ1-1; d_gene: .; abundance: .; v_gene: TRBV7-7; len: 17; CDR3nt: TGTGCCAGCAGCACAACTCGGGGGGGCGAGAACGACACTGAAGCTTTCTTT; CDR3aa: CASSTTRGGENDTEAFF
j_gene: TRBJ2-1; d_gene: .; abundance: .; v_gene: TRBV29-1; len: 11; CDR3nt: TGCAGCGTTACTCAGGGGCTTGAGCAGTTCTTC; CDR3aa: CSVTQGLEQFF
j_gene: TRBJ1-3; d_gene: .; abundance: .; v_gene: TRBV4-2; len: 15; CDR3nt: TGTGCCAGCAGCCAAGCTCCAGGTCCTGGAAACACCATATATTTT; CDR3aa: CASSQAPGPGNTIYF
j_gene: TRBJ1-1; d_gene: .; abundance: .; v_gene: TRBV7-9; len: 14; CDR3nt: TGTGCCAGCAGCCCTGGGGGGACGAACACTGAAGCTTTCTTT; CDR3aa: CASSPGGTNTEAFF
j_gene: TRBJ2-5; d_gene: .; abundance: .; v_gene: TRBV5-6; len: 14; CDR3nt: TGTGCCAGCAGCTGGGGTTCAGGGCCAGAGACCCAGTACTTC; CDR3aa: CASSWGSGPETQYF
j_gene: TRBJ1-2; d_gene: TRBD1; abundance: .; v_gene: TRBV5-4; len: 16; CDR3nt: TGTGCCAGCAGCCGGGACAGGGATAGAACAAATTATGGCTACACCTTC; CDR3aa: CASSRDRDRTNYGYTF
j_gene: TRBJ2-7; d_gene: .; abundance: .; v_gene: TRBV19; len: 13; CDR3nt: TGTGCCAGTAGTAGCGGGGATTACTACGAGCAGTACTTC; CDR3aa: CASSSGDYYEQYF
j_gene: TRBJ2-1; d_gene: TRBD2; abundance: .; v_gene: TRBV19; len: 14; CDR3nt: TGTGCCAGTAGTATTAGATCTAGCGGGAATGAGCAGTTCTTC; CDR3aa: CASSIRSSGNEQFF
j_gene: TRBJ2-5; d_gene: .; abundance: .; v_gene: TRBV4-1; len: 15; CDR3nt: TGCGCCAGCAGCCAAGACAACCGGGTCGGGGAGACCCAGTACTTC; CDR3aa: CASSQDNRVGETQYF
j_gene: TRBJ2-5; d_gene: .; abundance: .; v_gene: TRBV5-4; len: 16; CDR3nt: TGTGCCAGCAGCTTGGGATTTCAGGGCGAGGAAGAGACCCAGTACTTC; CDR3aa: CASSLGFQGEEETQYF
j_gene: TRBJ2-7; d_gene: TRBD1; abundance: .; v_gene: TRBV2; len: 12; CDR3nt: TGTGCCAGTAAGGACAGGGGCTACGAGCAGTACTTC; CDR3aa: CASKDRGYEQYF
j_gene: TRBJ2-7; d_gene: .; abundance: .; v_gene: TRBV5-6; len: 14; CDR3nt: TGTGCCAGCAGCCATACAGGGAGCTCCTACGAGCAGTACTTC; CDR3aa: CASSHTGSSYEQYF